Below, 15 T cell receptor beta chains from the same sample are listed, as sequenced in a study of cytomegalovirus exposure and HLA in healthy donors. 60 Vbeta and 13 Jbeta primers were used in PCR. The method was immunoSEQ multiplex PCR; TCRdb's version includes in-frame clones alone and lacks a portion of them. Of around 100,000 clones detected, more than 65% appear once; the ten largest clones hold 1.2%. Material for sequencing was PBMCs. These receptors all stem from a woman younger than 30 in good health and CMV-seronegative.

This clone appeared a few times. The chain recombines TRBV5-4 with TRBJ2-3; 10 bases fit TRBD2. The V segment lost 6 bases and the J segment 3 bases; nucleotides outside the gene matches: 10. Germline values: CDR1 SGHNT, CDR2 YYREEE (reference sequence). CDR3 size: 16 residues. The CDR3 DNA is TGTGCCAGCACCCGCACCCGGACTAGCGGAACAGATACGCAGTATTTT. This sequence encodes CASTRTRTSGTDTQYF.

The CDR3 DNA reads TGTGCCAGCAGTGAGCCCCGGAGGAAAGCTTTCTTT. Translating it yields CASSEPRRKAFF. This chain connects TRBV6-5 to TRBJ1-1; D call uncertain. V gave up 5 bases and J gave up 9 bases, with 13 bases separating them. Per the germline V gene, CDR1 is MNHEY and CDR2 is SVGAGI. The CDR3 runs 12 residues.

The chain links TRBV19 to TRBJ2-7; 7 positions match TRBD2. With 6 bases clipped from V and 7 bases from J, the junction kept 12 bases outside the gene matches. This CDR3 is built from 14 residues. Germline assignment: CDR1 LNHDA and CDR2 SQIVND (reference sequence). The CDR3 nucleotides read TGTGCCAGTAGAGAAGCGGGATTTGTGGGAGAGCAGTACTTC. This gives the protein CASREAGFVGEQYF.

The chain is built from TRBV5-4 and TRBJ1-1, with D possibly matching TRBD1 (5 bases). V lost 3 bases, J lost 5 bases, and 14 bases lay in between. This CDR3 contains 14 residues. The germline V gene has CDR1 SGHNT and CDR2 YYREEE (reference sequence). Here the CDR3 DNA reads TGTGCCAGCAGCTCACCCGTGCGGGGGACTGAAGCTTTCTTT. It codes for CASSSPVRGTEAFF.

The V call is TRBV18, the J call TRBJ2-1, with TRBD2 matching over 8 bases. Germline CDR1 is KGHSH and CDR2 is LQKENI. V lost 2 bases, J lost 2 bases, and 2 bases stayed unmatched. The CDR3 consists of 15 residues. The CDR3 DNA follows: TGTGCCAGCTCACCAGTAGCGGGGACCTACAATGAGCAGTTCTTC. This sequence encodes CASSPVAGTYNEQFF.

For the CDR3, the DNA is TGTGCCAGCAGTCGGCGTAGCGGCCAAGAGACCCAGTACTTC. It codes for CASSRRSGQETQYF. The chain couples TRBV25-1 to TRBJ2-5, with TRBD2 as a possible D gene (6 bases). The V and J ends lost 5 bases and 1 base respectively, with 11 bases between them. Per germline, CDR1 MGHDK and CDR2 SYGVNS. This CDR3 is 14 amino acids long.

This chain links TRBV5-1 with TRBJ2-6; D uncertain. Trimming removed 0 bases at V and 4 bases at J, with 5 bases between. The V gene's germline CDR1 is SGHRS and CDR2 YFSETQ. CDR3 size: 14 residues. The CDR3 DNA reads as TGCGCCAGCAGCTTGGTAGCAGGGGCCAACGTCCTGACTTTC. This gives the protein CASSLVAGANVLTF.

The rearrangement uses TRBV5-1 and TRBJ2-7; 9 bases map to TRBD1. Germline lookup yields CDR1 SGHRS and CDR2 YFSETQ. The CDR3 runs to 14 residues. The ends lost 4 bases at V and 4 bases at J; junction bases unmatched: 6. The DNA of the CDR3 is TGCGCCAGCAGCCCCTGGGACAGGGAGTACGAGCAGTACTTC. Encoded protein: CASSPWDREYEQYF.

The chain has TRBV28 and TRBJ1-5; TRBD1 matches at 8 bases. V shed 6 bases and J 4 bases; nucleotides not matched to a gene: 5. Germline CDR1 and CDR2: MDHEN and SYDVKM. The CDR3 contains 14 residues. The CDR3 nucleotides read TGTGCCAGCAGGGCCGGGACAGGTAATCAGCCCCAGCATTTT. It specifies CASRAGTGNQPQHF. The variable domain in full, with the rest retrieved from reference TRBV28 and TRBJ1-5, is DVKVTQSSRYLVKRTGEKVFLECVQDMDHENMFWYRQDPGLGLRLIYFSYDVKMKEKGDIPEGYSVSREKKERFSLILESASTNQTSMYLCASRAGTGNQPQHFGDGTRLSIL.

This clone was found a few times. The chain has TRBV10-1 and TRBJ2-1, with a possible D match to TRBD2 (6 bases). The V end was cut by 3 bases, the J end by 2 bases, with 11 bases between. Germline lookup yields CDR1 WNHNN and CDR2 SYGVQD (reference sequence). The CDR3 consists of 15 residues. CDR3 in amino acids: CASSEERTTYNEQFF. The CDR3 region has the DNA TGCGCCAGCAGTGAAGAGCGGACTACCTACAATGAGCAGTTCTTC.

DNA of the CDR3: TGTGCCTGGAGTGTACTAGCGGGGGGGTACAATGAGCAGTTCTTC. Translation: CAWSVLAGGYNEQFF. J is TRBJ2-1 and V is TRBV30; 13 bases are shared with TRBD2. From germline, CDR1 is GTSNPN and CDR2 SVGIG (reference sequence). This CDR3 comprises 15 residues. With 0 bases clipped from V and 4 bases from J, the junction kept 0 bases outside the gene matches.

The gene calls are TRBV30 and TRBJ1-2, with D possibly matching TRBD1 (6 bases). Trimming left V 0 bases short and J 6 bases short, with 23 bases between. The germline V gene has CDR1 GTSNPN and CDR2 SVGIG (reference sequence). This CDR3 is built from 17 residues. CDR3 residues: CAWSVSTLQGFWHGYTF. CDR3 DNA: TGTGCCTGGAGTGTATCAACGCTCCAGGGGTTTTGGCATGGCTACACCTTC.

The rearrangement links TRBV9 to TRBJ1-2; D is uncertain. The ends were cut back, 0 bases at V and 3 bases at J, with 9 bases in the middle. Germline values: CDR1 SGDLS, CDR2 YYNGEE. This CDR3 region has 14 residues. CDR3: CASSVVDGDYGYTF. CDR3 bases: TGTGCCAGCAGCGTAGTTGACGGGGACTATGGCTACACCTTC.

The chain employs TRBV15 and TRBJ2-3; 7 positions agree with TRBD2. The V gene's germline CDR1 is LNHNV and CDR2 YYDKDF (reference sequence). V was pared by 6 bases and J by 2 bases, with 11 bases of the junction left unmatched. CDR3 length: 16 residues. The CDR3 loop reads CATRSLLAAFTDTQYF. Written as DNA, the CDR3 is TGTGCCACCAGGAGCTTGCTAGCGGCCTTCACAGATACGCAGTATTTT.

V and J are TRBV30 and TRBJ2-3; no clear D. Germline CDR1 GTSNPN, CDR2 SVGIG (reference sequence). The CDR3 length is 13 residues. The V gene lost 2 bases and the J gene lost 4 bases, with 10 bases spanning the gap. The CDR3 DNA reads as TGTGCCTGGAGTTCAAGTCCGGCAGATACGCAGTATTTT. This translates into CAWSSSPADTQYF.